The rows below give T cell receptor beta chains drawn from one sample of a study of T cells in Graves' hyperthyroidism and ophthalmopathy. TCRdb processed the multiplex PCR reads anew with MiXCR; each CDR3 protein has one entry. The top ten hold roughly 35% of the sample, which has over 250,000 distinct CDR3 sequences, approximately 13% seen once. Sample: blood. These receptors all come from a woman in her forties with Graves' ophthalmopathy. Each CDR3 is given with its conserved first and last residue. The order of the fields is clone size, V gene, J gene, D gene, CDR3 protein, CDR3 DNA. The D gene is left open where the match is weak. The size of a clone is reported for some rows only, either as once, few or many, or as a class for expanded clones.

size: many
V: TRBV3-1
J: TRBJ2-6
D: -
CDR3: CASSRTAGANVLTF
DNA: TGTGCCAGCAGCCGCACTGCTGGGGCCAACGTCCTGACTTTC

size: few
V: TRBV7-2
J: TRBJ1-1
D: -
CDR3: CASSSQGRGEAFF
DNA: TGTGCCAGCAGCTCTCAGGGAAGAGGTGAAGCTTTCTTT

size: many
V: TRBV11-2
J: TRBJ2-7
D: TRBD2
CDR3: CASSFRTSGRRGDEQYF
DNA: TGTGCCAGCAGTTTTCGGACTAGCGGGAGGAGAGGGGATGAGCAGTACTTC

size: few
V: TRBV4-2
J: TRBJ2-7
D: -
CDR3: CASSQGLEQYF
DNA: TGTGCCAGCAGCCAAGGTCTCGAGCAGTACTTC

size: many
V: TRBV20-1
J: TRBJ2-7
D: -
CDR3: CSAHTGREQYF
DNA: TGCAGTGCTCATACAGGTCGCGAGCAGTACTTC

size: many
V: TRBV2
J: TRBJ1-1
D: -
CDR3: CASSEGRGGAPEAFF
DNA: TGTGCCAGCAGTGAGGGGCGAGGGGGGGCCCCTGAAGCTTTCTTT

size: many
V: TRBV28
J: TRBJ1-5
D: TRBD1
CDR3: CASSLGGQGRQPQHF
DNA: TGTGCCAGCAGTTTAGGGGGACAGGGTCGTCAGCCCCAGCATTTT

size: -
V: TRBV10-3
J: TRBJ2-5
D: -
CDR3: CAISESRTSETQYF
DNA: TGTGCCATCAGTGAGTCGAGGACGAGCGAGACCCAGTACTTC

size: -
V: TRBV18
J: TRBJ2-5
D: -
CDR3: CASSPWTETQYF
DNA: TGTGCCAGCTCACCATGGACAGAGACCCAGTACTTC

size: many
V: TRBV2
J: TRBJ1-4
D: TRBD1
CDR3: CASRPGTGTEKLFF
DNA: TGTGCCAGCAGACCCGGGACAGGGACTGAAAAACTGTTTTTT

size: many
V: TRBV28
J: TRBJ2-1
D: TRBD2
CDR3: CASSLPLGAGAYNEQFF
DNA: TGTGCCAGCAGTTTACCTTTGGGAGCGGGGGCCTACAATGAGCAGTTCTTC

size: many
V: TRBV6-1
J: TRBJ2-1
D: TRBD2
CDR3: CASGTSGDSSYNEQFF
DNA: TGTGCCAGCGGGACTAGCGGGGATAGCTCCTACAATGAGCAGTTCTTC

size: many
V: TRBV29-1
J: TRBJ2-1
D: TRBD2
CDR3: CSVEDLVRVGGGQFF
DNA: TGCAGCGTTGAAGATTTAGTCCGGGTCGGCGGGGGGCAGTTCTTC

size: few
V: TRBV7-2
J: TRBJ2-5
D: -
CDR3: CASSPSRQETQYF
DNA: TGTGCCAGCAGCCCTAGCAGACAAGAGACCCAGTACTTC

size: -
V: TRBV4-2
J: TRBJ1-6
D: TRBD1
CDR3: CASSQAQGSSYNSPLHF
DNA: TGTGCCAGCAGCCAAGCACAGGGGAGCTCCTATAATTCACCCCTCCACTTT

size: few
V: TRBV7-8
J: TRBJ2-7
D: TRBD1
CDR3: CASSLGGQGAREQYF
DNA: TGTGCCAGCAGCTTAGGGGGACAGGGGGCGCGGGAGCAGTACTTC

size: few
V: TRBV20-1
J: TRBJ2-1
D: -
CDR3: CSARDRTGRPSNEQFF
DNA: TGCAGTGCTAGAGATCGAACAGGCCGACCTTCCAATGAGCAGTTCTTC

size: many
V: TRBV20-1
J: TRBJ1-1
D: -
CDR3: CSARDARGRGTEAFF
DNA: TGCAGTGCTAGAGATGCGAGGGGCAGGGGCACTGAAGCTTTCTTT

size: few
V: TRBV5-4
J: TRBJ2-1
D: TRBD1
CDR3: CASRSSRDSIYNEQFF
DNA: TGTGCCAGCAGGTCGTCCCGGGACAGTATTTACAATGAGCAGTTCTTC

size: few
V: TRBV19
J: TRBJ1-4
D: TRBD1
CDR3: CASSAITGTAREKLFF
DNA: TGTGCCAGTAGCGCCATCACCGGGACAGCGAGGGAAAAACTGTTTTTT

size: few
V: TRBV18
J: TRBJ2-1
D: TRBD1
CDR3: CASSGTGGSAYNEQFF
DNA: TGTGCCAGCTCAGGCACAGGGGGCTCAGCCTACAATGAGCAGTTCTTC

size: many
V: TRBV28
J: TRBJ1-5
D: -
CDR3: CASSLSGIYSNQPQHF
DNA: TGTGCCAGCAGTTTATCAGGGATTTATAGCAATCAGCCCCAGCATTTT

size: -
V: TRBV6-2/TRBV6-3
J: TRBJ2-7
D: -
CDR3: CASTPSYALEQYF
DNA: TGTGCCAGCACCCCTTCATATGCTCTGGAGCAGTACTTC

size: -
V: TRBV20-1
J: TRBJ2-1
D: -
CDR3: CSARIQGDISYNEQFF
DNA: TGCAGTGCTAGGATACAGGGTGATATCTCCTACAATGAGCAGTTCTTC

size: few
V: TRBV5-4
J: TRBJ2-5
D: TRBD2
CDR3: CASTRAASGRVETQYF
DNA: TGTGCCAGCACCAGGGCCGCTAGCGGGAGAGTAGAGACCCAGTACTTC

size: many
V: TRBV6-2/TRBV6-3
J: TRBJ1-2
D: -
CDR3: CASSLLRDLGGYTF
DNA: TGTGCCAGCAGTTTACTCCGGGACTTAGGCGGCTACACCTTC

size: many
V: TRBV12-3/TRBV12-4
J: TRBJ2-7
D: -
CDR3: CASSFVSYEQYF
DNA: TGTGCCAGCAGTTTCGTCTCCTACGAGCAGTACTTC

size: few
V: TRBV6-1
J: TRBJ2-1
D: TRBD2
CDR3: CASRASGKGSEQFF
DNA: TGTGCCAGCAGAGCTAGCGGGAAGGGTAGTGAGCAGTTCTTC

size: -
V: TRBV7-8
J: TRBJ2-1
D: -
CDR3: CASRGWGGYNEQFF
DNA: TGTGCCAGCAGGGGCTGGGGAGGCTACAATGAGCAGTTCTTC

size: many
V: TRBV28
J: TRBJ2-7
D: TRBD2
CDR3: CASSLWSVAGGPSYEQYF
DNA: TGTGCCAGCAGTTTATGGTCGGTAGCGGGAGGGCCCTCCTACGAGCAGTACTTC

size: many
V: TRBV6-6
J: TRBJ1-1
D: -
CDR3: CASSYSRDPRTEAFF
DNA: TGTGCCAGCAGTTACTCAAGGGACCCGAGGACTGAAGCTTTCTTT